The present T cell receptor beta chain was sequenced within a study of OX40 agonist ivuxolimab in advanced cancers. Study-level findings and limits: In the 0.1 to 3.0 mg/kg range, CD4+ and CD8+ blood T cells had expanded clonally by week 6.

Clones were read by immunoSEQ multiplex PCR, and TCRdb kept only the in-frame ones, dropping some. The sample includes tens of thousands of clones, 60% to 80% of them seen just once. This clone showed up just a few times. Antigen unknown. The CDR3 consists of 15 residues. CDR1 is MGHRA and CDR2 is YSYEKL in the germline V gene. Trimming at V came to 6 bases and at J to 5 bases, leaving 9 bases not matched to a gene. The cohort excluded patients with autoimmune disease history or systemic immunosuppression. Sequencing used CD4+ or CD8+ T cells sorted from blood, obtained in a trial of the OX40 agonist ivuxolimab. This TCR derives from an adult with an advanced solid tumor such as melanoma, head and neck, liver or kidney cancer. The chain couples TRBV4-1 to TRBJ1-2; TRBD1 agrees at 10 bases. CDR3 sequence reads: CASRPTGTGEYGYTF. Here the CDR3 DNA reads TGCGCCAGCAGACCTACCGGGACAGGGGAATATGGCTACACCTTC.